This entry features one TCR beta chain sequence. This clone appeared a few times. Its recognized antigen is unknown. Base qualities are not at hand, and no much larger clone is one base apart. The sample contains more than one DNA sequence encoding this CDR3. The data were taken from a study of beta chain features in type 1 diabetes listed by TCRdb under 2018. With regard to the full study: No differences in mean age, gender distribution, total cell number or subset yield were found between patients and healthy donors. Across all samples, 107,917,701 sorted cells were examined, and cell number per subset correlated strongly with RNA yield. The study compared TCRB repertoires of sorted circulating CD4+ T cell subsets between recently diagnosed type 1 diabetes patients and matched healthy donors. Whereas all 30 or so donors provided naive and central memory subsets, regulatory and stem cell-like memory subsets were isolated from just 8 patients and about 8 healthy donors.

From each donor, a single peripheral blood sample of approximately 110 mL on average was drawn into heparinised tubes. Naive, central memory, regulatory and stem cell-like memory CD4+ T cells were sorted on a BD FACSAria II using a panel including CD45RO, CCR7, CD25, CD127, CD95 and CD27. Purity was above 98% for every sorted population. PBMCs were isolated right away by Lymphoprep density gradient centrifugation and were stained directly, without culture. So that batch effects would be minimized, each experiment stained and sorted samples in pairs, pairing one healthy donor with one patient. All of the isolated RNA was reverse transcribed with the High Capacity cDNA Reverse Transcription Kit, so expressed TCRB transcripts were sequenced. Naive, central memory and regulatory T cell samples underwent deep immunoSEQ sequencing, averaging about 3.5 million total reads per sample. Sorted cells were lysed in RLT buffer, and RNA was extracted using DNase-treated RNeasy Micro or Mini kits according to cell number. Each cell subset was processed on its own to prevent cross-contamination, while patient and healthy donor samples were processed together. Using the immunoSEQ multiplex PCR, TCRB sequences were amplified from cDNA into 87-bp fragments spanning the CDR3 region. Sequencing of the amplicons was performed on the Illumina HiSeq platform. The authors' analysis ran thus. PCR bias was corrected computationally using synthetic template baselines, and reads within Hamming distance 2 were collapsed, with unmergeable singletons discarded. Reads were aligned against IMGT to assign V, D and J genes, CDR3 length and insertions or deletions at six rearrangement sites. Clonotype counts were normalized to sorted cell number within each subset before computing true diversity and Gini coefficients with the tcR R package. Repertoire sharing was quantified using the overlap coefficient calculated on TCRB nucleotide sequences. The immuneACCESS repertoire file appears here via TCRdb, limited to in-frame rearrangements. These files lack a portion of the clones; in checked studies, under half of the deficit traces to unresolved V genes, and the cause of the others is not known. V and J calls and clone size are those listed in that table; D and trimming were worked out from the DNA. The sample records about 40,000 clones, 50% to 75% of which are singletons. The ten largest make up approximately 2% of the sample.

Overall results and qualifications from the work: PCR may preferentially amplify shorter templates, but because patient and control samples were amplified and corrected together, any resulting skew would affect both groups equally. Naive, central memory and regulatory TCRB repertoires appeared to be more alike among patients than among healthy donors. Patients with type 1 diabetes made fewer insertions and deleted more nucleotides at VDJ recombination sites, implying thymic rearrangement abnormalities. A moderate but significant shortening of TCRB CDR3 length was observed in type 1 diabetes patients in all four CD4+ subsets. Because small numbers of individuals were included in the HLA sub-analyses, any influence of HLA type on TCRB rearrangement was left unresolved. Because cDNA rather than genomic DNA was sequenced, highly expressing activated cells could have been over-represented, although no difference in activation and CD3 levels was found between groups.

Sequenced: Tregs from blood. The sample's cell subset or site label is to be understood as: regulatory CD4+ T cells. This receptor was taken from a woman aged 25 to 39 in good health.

The CDR3 protein is CASSQAGQVQETQYF. The nucleotide sequence reads as follows: TGCGCCAGCAGCCAGGCGGGACAGGTACAAGAGACCCAGTACTTC. The chain joins TRBV4-3 to TRBJ2-5; 8 junctional bases match TRBD1. There are 15 amino acids in the CDR3, from cysteine to phenylalanine inclusive. The sequence is cut down to CDR3 DNA, 45 bases in frame from base 1. Relative to germline, V is missing 3 bases and J is missing 2 bases, with 5 bases of the junction outside any gene match. The germline V gene supplies CDR1 LGHNA and CDR2 YSLEER.